This entry concerns a single T cell receptor (beta chain). Its antigen is not known. Its ends do not fully match the called genes, so a read error is possible. These data come from a study of shared clonotypes between healthy human individuals. At the level of the study: A donor's plate count was three for CD4 naive and three for CD4 memory; CD8 naive had two and CD8 memory one. The study, taken as a whole, reports: The study found lower generation probabilities in non-shared clonotypes than in those shared by all four donors.

At deep level, the assay was performed. Some clones are missing from TCRdb's copy, which holds only in-frame ones; the method was immunoSEQ multiplex PCR. Of fewer than 400,000 clones in the sample, 74% were seen once. Germline CDR1 reads SGHNT; CDR2 reads YYREEE (reference sequence). The length of the CDR3 is 16 residues. Naive CD4+ cells were CD45RA-selected; the remaining cells were memory. The chain couples TRBV5-4 to TRBJ2-3; 9 bases are a match to TRBD2. The sample taken for sequencing was memory CD4+ T cells sorted from blood. Specified subset: CD45RA-negative fraction. The TCR originated in a man under 40 in good health. The CDR3 loop is CASNLYSGTSTDTQYF. The CDR3, as DNA: TGTGCCAGCAACTTATATAGCGGGACTAGCACGGATACGCAGTATTTT.